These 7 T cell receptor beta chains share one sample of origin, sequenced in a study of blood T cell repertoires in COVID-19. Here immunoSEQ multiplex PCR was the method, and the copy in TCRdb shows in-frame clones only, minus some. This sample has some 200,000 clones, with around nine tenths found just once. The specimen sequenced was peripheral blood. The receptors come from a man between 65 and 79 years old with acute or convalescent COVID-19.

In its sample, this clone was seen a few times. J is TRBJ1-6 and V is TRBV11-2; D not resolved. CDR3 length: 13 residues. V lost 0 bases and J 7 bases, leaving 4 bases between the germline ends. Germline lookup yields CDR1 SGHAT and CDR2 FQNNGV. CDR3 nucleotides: TGTGCCAGCAGCTTAGAGGCCAATTCACCCCTCCACTTT. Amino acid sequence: CASSLEANSPLHF.

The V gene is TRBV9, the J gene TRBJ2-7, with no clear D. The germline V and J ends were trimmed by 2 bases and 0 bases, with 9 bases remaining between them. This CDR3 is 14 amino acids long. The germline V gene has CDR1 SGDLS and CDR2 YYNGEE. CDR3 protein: CASSVAQSSYEQYF. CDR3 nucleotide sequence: TGTGCCAGCAGCGTCGCACAAAGCTCCTACGAGCAGTACTTC.

The CDR3 sequence: CASSFGWGRDNTYEQYF. Here the CDR3 DNA reads TGCGCCAGCAGTTTTGGGTGGGGGAGGGATAATACCTACGAGCAGTACTTC. The chain uses TRBV5-1 and TRBJ2-7, with 7 bases matching TRBD2. Germline CDR1 and CDR2: SGHRS and YFSETQ. J lost 2 bases, V lost 5 bases, and 16 bases had no gene match. CDR3 length equals 17 residues.

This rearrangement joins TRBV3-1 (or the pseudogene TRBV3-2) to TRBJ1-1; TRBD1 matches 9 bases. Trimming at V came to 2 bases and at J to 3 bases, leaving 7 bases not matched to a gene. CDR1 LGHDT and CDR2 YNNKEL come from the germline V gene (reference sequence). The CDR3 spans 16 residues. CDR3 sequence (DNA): TGTGCCAGCAGCCAATTTCGATGGGACAGGGACACTGAAGCTTTCTTT. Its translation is CASSQFRWDRDTEAFF.

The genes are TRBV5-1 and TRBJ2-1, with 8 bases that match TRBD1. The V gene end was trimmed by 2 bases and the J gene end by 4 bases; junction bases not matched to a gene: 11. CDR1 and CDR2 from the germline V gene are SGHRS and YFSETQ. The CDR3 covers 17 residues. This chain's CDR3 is CASSLTNLGQGYNEQFF. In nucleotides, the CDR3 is TGCGCCAGCAGCTTAACCAACCTAGGACAGGGATACAATGAGCAGTTCTTC. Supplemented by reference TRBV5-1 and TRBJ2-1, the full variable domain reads KAGVTQTPRYLIKTRGQQVTLSCSPISGHRSVSWYQQTPGQGLQFLFEYFSETQRNKGNFPGRFSGRQFSNSRSEMNVSTLELGDSALYLCASSLTNLGQGYNEQFFGPGTRLTVL.

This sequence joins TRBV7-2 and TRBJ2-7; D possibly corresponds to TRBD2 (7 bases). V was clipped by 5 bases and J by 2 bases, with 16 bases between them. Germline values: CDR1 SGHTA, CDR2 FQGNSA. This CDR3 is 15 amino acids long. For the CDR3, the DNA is TGTGCCAGCAGCGGGGGCGCGGCGGGGGCCTACGAGCAGTACTTC. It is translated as CASSGGAAGAYEQYF.

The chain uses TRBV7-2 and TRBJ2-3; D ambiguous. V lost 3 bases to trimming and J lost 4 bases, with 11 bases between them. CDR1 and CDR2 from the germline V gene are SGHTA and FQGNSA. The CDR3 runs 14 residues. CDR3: CASSLAVGSDTQYF. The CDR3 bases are TGTGCCAGCAGCTTGGCGGTAGGATCAGATACGCAGTATTTT.